This is a list of T cell receptor beta chains from one sample in a study of T cell repertoires in cytomegalovirus infection. Via MiXCR, TCRdb re-called the reads, giving one row per CDR3 protein. In the table there are fewer than 550,000 distinct CDR3 sequences, approximately 31% of which are singletons. Sequencing was done on a sample of PBMCs. The origin of the receptors is a human donor in good health (CMV status not recorded). Some clones in this sample may be carry-over from other donors' samples. The CDR3 runs from the conserved cysteine through the conserved F or W. The D gene is left open where the match is weak. The listing skips clone size in some rows; elsewhere it reads once, few, many or a size class.

TRBV24-1	few	TRBJ2-4	NA	15	TGTGCCACCAGTGAAGGGCAGGGTGGCAAAAACATTCAGTACTTC	CATSEGQGGKNIQYF
TRBV7-6	many	TRBJ2-1	NA	16	TGTGCCAGCAGCCTTAGTTCGGCCCCTCGGGTTGGTGAGCAGTTCTTC	CASSLSSAPRVGEQFF
TRBV28	NA	TRBJ2-1	NA	12	TGTGCCAGCAGGTCAGGTTACAATGAGCAGTTCTTC	CASRSGYNEQFF
TRBV12-3/TRBV12-4	few	TRBJ1-1	NA	14	TGTGCCAGCAAGCCAGGGTTTTTGGACACTGAAGCTTTCTTT	CASKPGFLDTEAFF
TRBV5-1	few	TRBJ2-5	NA	15	TGCGCCAGCAGCTTGGCCACTCAGTCCCAAGAGACCCAGTACTTC	CASSLATQSQETQYF
TRBV7-2	many	TRBJ1-5	NA	13	TGTGCCAGCAGCTACAGGGTAGGGCAGCCCCAGCATTTT	CASSYRVGQPQHF
TRBV19	NA	TRBJ1-1	NA	14	TGTGCCAGTAGTATGGCCGCGAGGAACTCTGAAGCTTTCTTT	CASSMAARNSEAFF
TRBV24-1	NA	TRBJ2-5	NA	16	TGTGCCACCAGTGATCCGCGACCCGGGACCCAAGAGACCCAGTACTTC	CATSDPRPGTQETQYF
TRBV6-2/TRBV6-3	few	TRBJ2-1	NA	16	TGTGCCAGCAGAAAAACTCCAGGCCTCTCCTACAATGAGCAGTTCTTC	CASRKTPGLSYNEQFF
TRBV7-6	NA	TRBJ1-6	TRBD1	15	TGTGCCAGCAGCTTCGGGACAGGGAAGAATTCACCCCTCCACTTT	CASSFGTGKNSPLHF
TRBV7-9	NA	TRBJ2-7	NA	14	TGTGCCAGCAGCTTTGGCTTACCACCCTACGAGCAGTACTTC	CASSFGLPPYEQYF
TRBV18	few	TRBJ2-7	TRBD1	14	TGTGCCAGCTCAACGGACAGGGGGCCCTACGAGCAGTACTTC	CASSTDRGPYEQYF
TRBV5-6	few	TRBJ1-2	NA	15	TGTGCCAGCTCACTCCGGACAGAAATCTACTATGGCTACACCTTC	CASSLRTEIYYGYTF
TRBV6-1	many	TRBJ2-3	TRBD2	17	TGTGCCAGCAGTCCTCTGTGGAGCGGGAGAAACACAGATACGCAGTATTTT	CASSPLWSGRNTDTQYF
TRBV29-1	once	TRBJ1-2	TRBD1	14	TGCAGCGTTGATAGCGGACAGGGGGCCTATGGCTACAACTTC	CSVDSGQGAYGYNF
TRBV12-3/TRBV12-4	many	TRBJ1-2	NA	16	TGTGCCAGCAGTTTACCGGGATCCTACCCTAACTATGGCTACACCTTC	CASSLPGSYPNYGYTF
TRBV25-1	NA	TRBJ1-5	NA	14	TGTGCCCGCAGTGAGGGGGGTCCTGGGCAGCCCCAGCATTTT	CARSEGGPGQPQHF
TRBV28	few	TRBJ1-1	TRBD1	13	TGTGCCAGCAGGAAACAGGGGTACACTGAAGCTTTCTTT	CASRKQGYTEAFF
TRBV19	many	TRBJ1-1	NA	13	TGTGCCAGTACCTTGGGAATGAACACTGAAGCTTTCTTT	CASTLGMNTEAFF
TRBV4-2	few	TRBJ2-1	NA	15	TGTGCCAGCAGCCAAGACGACCCCCTATACAATGAGCAGTTCTTC	CASSQDDPLYNEQFF
TRBV6-5	once	TRBJ2-5	NA	15	TGTGCCAGCAGTTACTCGGGGGAGGAGGAGGAGACCCAGTACTTC	CASSYSGEEEETQYF
TRBV7-8	many	TRBJ2-7	NA	18	TGTGCCAGCAGCTTTTGGGTAGTCCGCGGCACCCAAATCTACGAGCAGTACTTC	CASSFWVVRGTQIYEQYF
TRBV12-3/TRBV12-4	few	TRBJ1-5	TRBD1	14	TGTGCCAGCAGCTCGACAGGGGACCATCAGCCCCAGCATTTT	CASSSTGDHQPQHF
TRBV4-1	NA	TRBJ1-3	NA	16	TGCGCCAGCAGCCAAGAATTTCCAGGGTCTGGAAACACCATATATTTT	CASSQEFPGSGNTIYF
TRBV7-7	many	TRBJ2-7	NA	14	TGTGCCAGCAGCACCGACCCCGGAGTGTACGAGCAGTACTTC	CASSTDPGVYEQYF
TRBV7-9	few	TRBJ1-1	NA	15	TGTGCCAGCAGCCCGGACAGACTAAAGAACACTGAAGCTTTCTTT	CASSPDRLKNTEAFF
TRBV24-1	few	TRBJ2-3	NA	11	TGTGCCACCAGTCGACAAGATACGCAGTATTTT	CATSRQDTQYF
TRBV6-1	NA	TRBJ1-2	NA	14	TGTGCCAGCAGTGAAAGGCCTCCAAACTATGGCTACACCTTC	CASSERPPNYGYTF
TRBV7-9	NA	TRBJ1-4	NA	16	TGTGCCAGCAGCTTTAGGGGGGATGGAGCTAATGAAAAACTGTTTTTT	CASSFRGDGANEKLFF
TRBV12-3/TRBV12-4	NA	TRBJ1-5	TRBD1	15	TGTGCCAGCAGTTTAGAGGACAGGGGAAATCAGCCCAAGCATTTT	CASSLEDRGNQPKHF
TRBV7-2	many	TRBJ1-4	NA	14	TGTGCCAGCAGCTTCGGGGCCAGTAATGAAAAACTGTTTTTT	CASSFGASNEKLFF
TRBV2	NA	TRBJ2-3	NA	17	TGTGCCAGCAGTGAAGCGCTCAGAAGGGTTCAGACAGATACGCAGTATTTT	CASSEALRRVQTDTQYF
TRBV19	few	TRBJ1-5	TRBD1	15	TGTGCCAGCAGGAAAAAGGGGACAGATAATCAGCCCCAGCATTTT	CASRKKGTDNQPQHF
TRBV6-5	few	TRBJ2-7	NA	15	TGTGCCAGCAGTTACAGCTACCTCGGGACCTACGAGCAGTACTTC	CASSYSYLGTYEQYF
TRBV5-1	NA	TRBJ2-5	TRBD1	15	TGCGCCGCCCCGGACAGGGGGCGGTACCGAGAGACCCAGTACTTC	CAAPDRGRYRETQYF
TRBV19	NA	TRBJ2-2	TRBD2	16	TGTGCCAGCACTCAGACTAGCGGGGTGAACACCGGGGAGCTGTTTTTT	CASTQTSGVNTGELFF
TRBV19	NA	TRBJ1-2	NA	13	TGTGCCAGTAGTATCAACGGCCTTTATGGCTACACCTTC	CASSINGLYGYTF
TRBV3-1	few	TRBJ2-1	NA	14	TGTGCCAGCAGCCAAGATCCGGGAAACAATGAGCAGTTCTTC	CASSQDPGNNEQFF
TRBV5-1	NA	TRBJ2-5	TRBD2	12	TGCGCCAGCAGCCAGCGGGGAGAGACCCAGTACTTC	CASSQRGETQYF
TRBV20-1	NA	TRBJ1-1	TRBD1	13	TGCAGTGGCAGAGGAGGACAGGGTTCTGAAGCTTTCTTT	CSGRGGQGSEAFF
TRBV5-1	NA	TRBJ2-7	NA	14	TGCGCCAGCAGTAAAGACGGGCAGCCCTACGAGAAGTACTTC	CASSKDGQPYEKYF
TRBV6-1	NA	TRBJ1-1	NA	14	TGTGCCAGTCGGAACCGGGCAGAGGGCACTGAAGCTTTCTTT	CASRNRAEGTEAFF
TRBV7-2	many	TRBJ2-5	TRBD1	14	TGTGCCAGCAGCTTACAGTTAGGGGGCGAGACCCAGTACTTC	CASSLQLGGETQYF
TRBV29-1	NA	TRBJ2-2	TRBD1	17	TGCAGCGTTGAAGATTACTCCGGGACAGGGAGCACCGGGGAGCTGTTTTTT	CSVEDYSGTGSTGELFF
TRBV12-3/TRBV12-4	many	TRBJ1-2	NA	13	TGTGCCAGCAGTCCCTGGACGGGGCAGGGCTACACCTTC	CASSPWTGQGYTF
TRBV6-5	few	TRBJ1-4	NA	11	TGTGCCAGCAGACGTGATGAAAAACTGTTTTTT	CASRRDEKLFF
TRBV28	few	TRBJ1-4	TRBD1	16	TGTGCCAGCAGTCTTGAGGGACAGGGGATTAATGAAAAACTGTTTTTT	CASSLEGQGINEKLFF
TRBV2	NA	TRBJ1-1	NA	14	TGTGCCCGAAGTGTGACCTCTCGGGACACTGAAGCTTTCTTT	CARSVTSRDTEAFF